The clone carrying this TCR beta chain has a handful of counts. Its cognate antigen is unknown. Using RNA transcripts as the source, TCR beta CDR3 regions were amplified. The HTBI primer set was used in a first-round RT-PCR of the TCR CDR3. TCRdb redid the calling of the multiplex PCR reads with MiXCR, one entry per CDR3 protein. The sample consists of roughly 500,000 distinct CDR3 sequences, roughly a quarter of them appearing once. Active moderate-to-severe ophthalmopathy, Clinical Activity Score at least 3, NOSPECS at least 4, under 3 months' duration. The source of the sample is a study of T cells in Graves' hyperthyroidism and ophthalmopathy. The V gene lost 0 bases and the J gene lost 5 bases, with 11 bases spanning the gap. Germline V gene lookup returns CDR1 SGDLS and CDR2 YYNGEE. The CDR3 has 14 residues. Study conclusions and caveats: Blood also contained most expanded thyroid clonotypes above 0.001. The model anticipated ophthalmopathy a median about six months pre-onset.

This TCR was sampled from a woman between 25 and 40 years old with Graves' ophthalmopathy. V usage is TRBV9 and J usage is TRBJ1-1, with D uncertain. Sequencing input: blood. The CDR3 sequence is CASSVEEGGTEAFF. Here the CDR3 DNA reads TGTGCCAGCAGCGTAGAAGAGGGTGGAACTGAAGCTTTCTTT. Supplemented by reference TRBV9 and TRBJ1-1, the full variable domain reads DSGVTQTPKHLITATGQRVTLRCSPRSGDLSVYWYQQSLDQGLQFLIQYYNGEERAKGNILERFSAQQFPDLHSELNLSSLELGDSALYFCASSVEEGGTEAFFGQGTRLTVV.